The present TCR beta chain was sequenced within a study of OX40 agonist ivuxolimab in advanced cancers. Trimming left V 1 base short and J 2 bases short, with 9 bases between. Germline CDR1 is SGHTA and CDR2 is FQGNSA. The CDR3 has 14 amino acids. Libraries were prepared by immunoSEQ multiplex PCR; TCRdb keeps only in-frame clonotypes and omits some of them. The sample records tens of thousands of clones, over 75% being singletons. The J gene is TRBJ2-7, the V gene TRBV7-2, with unresolved D. This material consisted of CD4+ or CD8+ T cells sorted from blood, taken in a trial of the OX40 agonist ivuxolimab. The receptor's source is an adult with an advanced solid tumor such as melanoma, head and neck, liver or kidney cancer. The CDR3 protein is CASSLGTLTYEQYF. CDR3 DNA sequence: TGTGCCAGCAGCTTAGGGACCCTCACCTACGAGCAGTACTTC.